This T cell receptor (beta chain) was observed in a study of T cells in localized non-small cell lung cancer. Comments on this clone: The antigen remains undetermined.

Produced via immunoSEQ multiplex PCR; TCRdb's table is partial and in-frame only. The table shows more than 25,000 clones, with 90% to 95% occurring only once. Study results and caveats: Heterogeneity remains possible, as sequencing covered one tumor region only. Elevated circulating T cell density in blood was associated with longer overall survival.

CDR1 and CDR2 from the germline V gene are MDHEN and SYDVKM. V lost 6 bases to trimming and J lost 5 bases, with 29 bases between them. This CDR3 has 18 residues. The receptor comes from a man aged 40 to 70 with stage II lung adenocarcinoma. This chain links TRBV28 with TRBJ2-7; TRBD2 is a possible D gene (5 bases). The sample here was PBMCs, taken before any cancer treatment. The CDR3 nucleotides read TGTGCCAGCAGCACCACCAAACCCGCCCCCCGGGGTAAAAACGAGCAGTACTTC. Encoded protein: CASSTTKPAPRGKNEQYF. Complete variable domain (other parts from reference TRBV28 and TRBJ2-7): DVKVTQSSRYLVKRTGEKVFLECVQDMDHENMFWYRQDPGLGLRLIYFSYDVKMKEKGDIPEGYSVSREKKERFSLILESASTNQTSMYLCASSTTKPAPRGKNEQYFGPGTRLTVT.